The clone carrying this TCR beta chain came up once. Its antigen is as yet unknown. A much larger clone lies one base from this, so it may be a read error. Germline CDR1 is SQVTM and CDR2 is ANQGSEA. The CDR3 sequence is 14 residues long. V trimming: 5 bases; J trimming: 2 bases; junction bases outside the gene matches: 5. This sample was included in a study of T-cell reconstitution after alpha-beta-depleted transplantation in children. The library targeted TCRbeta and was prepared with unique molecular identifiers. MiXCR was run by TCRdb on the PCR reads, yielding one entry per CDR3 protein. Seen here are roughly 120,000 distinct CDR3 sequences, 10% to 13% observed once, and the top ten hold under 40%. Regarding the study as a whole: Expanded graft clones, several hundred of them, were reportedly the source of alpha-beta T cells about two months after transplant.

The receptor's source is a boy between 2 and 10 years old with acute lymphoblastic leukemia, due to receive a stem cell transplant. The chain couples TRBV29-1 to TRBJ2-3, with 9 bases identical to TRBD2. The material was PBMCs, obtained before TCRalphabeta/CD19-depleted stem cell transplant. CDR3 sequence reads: CSVKSGRHTDTQYF. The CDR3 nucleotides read TGCAGCGTTAAAAGCGGGAGGCACACAGATACGCAGTATTTT.